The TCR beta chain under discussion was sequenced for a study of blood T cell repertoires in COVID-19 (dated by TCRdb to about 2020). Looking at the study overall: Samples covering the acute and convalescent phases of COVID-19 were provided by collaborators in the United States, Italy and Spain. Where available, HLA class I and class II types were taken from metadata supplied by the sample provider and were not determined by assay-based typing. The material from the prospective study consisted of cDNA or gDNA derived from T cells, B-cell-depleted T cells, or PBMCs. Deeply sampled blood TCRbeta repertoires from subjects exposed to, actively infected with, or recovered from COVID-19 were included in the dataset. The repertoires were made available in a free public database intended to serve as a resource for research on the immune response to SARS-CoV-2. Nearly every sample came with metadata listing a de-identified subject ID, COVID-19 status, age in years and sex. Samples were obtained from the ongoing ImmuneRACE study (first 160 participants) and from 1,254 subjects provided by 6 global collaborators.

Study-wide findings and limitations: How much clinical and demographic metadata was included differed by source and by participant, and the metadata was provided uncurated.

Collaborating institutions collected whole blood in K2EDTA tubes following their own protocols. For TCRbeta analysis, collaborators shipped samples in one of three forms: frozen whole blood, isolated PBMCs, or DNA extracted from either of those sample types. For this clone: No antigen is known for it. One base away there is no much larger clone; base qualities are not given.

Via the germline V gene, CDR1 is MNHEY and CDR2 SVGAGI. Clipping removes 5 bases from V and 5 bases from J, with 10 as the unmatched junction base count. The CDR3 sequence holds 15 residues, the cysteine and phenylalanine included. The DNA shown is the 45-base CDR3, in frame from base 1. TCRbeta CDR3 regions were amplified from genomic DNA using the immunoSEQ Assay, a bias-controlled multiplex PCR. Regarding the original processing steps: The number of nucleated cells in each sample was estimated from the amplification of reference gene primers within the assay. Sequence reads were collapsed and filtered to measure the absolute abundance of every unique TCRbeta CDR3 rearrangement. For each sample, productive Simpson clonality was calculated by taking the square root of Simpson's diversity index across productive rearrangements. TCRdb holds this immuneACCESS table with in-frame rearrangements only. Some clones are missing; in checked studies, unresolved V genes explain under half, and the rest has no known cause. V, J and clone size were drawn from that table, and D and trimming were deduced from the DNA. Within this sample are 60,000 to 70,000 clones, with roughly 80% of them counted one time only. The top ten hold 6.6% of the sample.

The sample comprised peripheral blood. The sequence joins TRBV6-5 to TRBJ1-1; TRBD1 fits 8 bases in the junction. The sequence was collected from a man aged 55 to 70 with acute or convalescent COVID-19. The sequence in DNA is TGTGCCAGCAGTAGGGGTCAGGGGGCGAGGACTGAAGCTTTCTTT. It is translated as CASSRGQGARTEAFF.